The source of this T cell receptor beta chain is a study of blood T cell repertoires in COVID-19. Germline trimming cut 5 bases from V and 4 bases from J; bases unmatched to any gene: 3. From germline, CDR1 is KGHDR and CDR2 SFDVKD. CDR3 length: 13 amino acids. This table comes from immunoSEQ multiplex PCR, and its TCRdb copy is limited to in-frame clones, with some not included. Seen here are about 200,000 clones, just under 90% observed once, and the top ten hold around 1.3%. Each participant's cohort was designated according to participant-reported clinical history. The specimen was PBMCs or T cells enriched from blood (not recorded which). The chain uses TRBV24-1 and TRBJ2-7; 8 bases match TRBD1. This receptor was taken from a man aged 25-40 years who had recovered from COVID-19. The CDR3 bases are TGTGCCACCAGTGGGACAGGGAAATACGAGCAGTACTTC. It translates to CATSGTGKYEQYF.